This entry concerns a single T cell receptor beta chain. This entry comes from a study of blood T cells in healthy people across ages. Next came a second PCR, run for about 7 to 11 cycles, which used a sample-barcoded 5' primer along with a J-beta primer mix. CDR3-containing paired-end reads numbered at least 2.5 million in each sample. TCRdb recomputed calls from the 5' RACE reads with MiXCR, one row per CDR3 protein. The profile covers 1 million or so distinct CDR3 sequences, with almost 25% appearing a single time and about 0.72% taken by the ten largest. Trimming pared 0 bases from V and 5 bases from J, leaving 10 bases between. Germline loops: CDR1 LGHDT, CDR2 YNNKEL (reference sequence). CDR3 length: 14 amino acids. These same records also appear under a second study, on T cells of mothers and their children.

The genes are TRBV3-1 and TRBJ1-1; D gene ambiguous. The sequencing sample was made of blood. The clonotype was recovered from a girl aged 2 to 10 in good health. Here the CDR3 DNA reads TGTGCCAGCAGCCAAGAAGGCCGAAGGACTGAAGCTTTCTTT. Residues: CASSQEGRRTEAFF.